This record looks at one T cell receptor beta chain sequence and its context. These data originate in a study of response to subunit inactivated influenza vaccine. TCRdb used MiXCR to reprocess the RT-PCR reads, holding one entry per CDR3 protein. The repertoire holds around 570,000 distinct CDR3 sequences, roughly 10% seen once, with more than 9.5% in the top ten. Germline lookup yields CDR1 MGHDK and CDR2 SYGVNS. The CDR3 is 14 amino acids. Trimming cost V 4 bases and J 11 bases, with 15 bases left between them. The sample also formed part of further work on T cells expressing NK-cell markers. From that paper: The authors made TCR beta cDNA libraries by 5'RACE template switching. This switching added a universal primer site and UMIs. Dominant NKG2C+ clonotypes made up roughly 1.0-7.0% of CD8+ T cells in several donors.

This chain joins TRBV25-1 and TRBJ1-6; D remains unclear. This sequence originates from a man aged 45-60 years who received an inactivated influenza vaccine. The sequencing used PBMCs from blood, collected on the day of vaccination. CDR3 region: CASSAYRAWAPLHF. Written as DNA, the CDR3 is TGTGCCAGCAGTGCCTACCGCGCCTGGGCACCCCTCCACTTT.